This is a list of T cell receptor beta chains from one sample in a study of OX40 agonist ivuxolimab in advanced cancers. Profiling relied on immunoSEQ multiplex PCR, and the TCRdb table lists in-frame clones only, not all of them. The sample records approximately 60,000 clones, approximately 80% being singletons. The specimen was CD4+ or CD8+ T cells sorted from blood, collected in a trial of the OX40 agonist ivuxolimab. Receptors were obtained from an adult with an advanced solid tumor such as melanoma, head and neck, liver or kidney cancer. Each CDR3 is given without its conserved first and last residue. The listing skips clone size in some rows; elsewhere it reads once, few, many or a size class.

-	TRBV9	ASSVIGTSGSSSYNEQF
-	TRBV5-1	ASSFPSGGADTQY
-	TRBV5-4	ASSLTGQAYNEQF
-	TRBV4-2	ASSQDRGVSRSYEQY
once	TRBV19	ASSPAGGRGSVNTEAF
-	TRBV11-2	ASSPFGTGIQF
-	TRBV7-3	ASSLRTSTDTQY
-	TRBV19	ASSQGEGYGYT
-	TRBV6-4	ASSVVGGAEQF
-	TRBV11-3	ASSPPGLAASTDTQY
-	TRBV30	AWSPSSGTEAF
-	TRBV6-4	ASSETSGEGAQY
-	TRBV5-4	ASRLLQGTIGYT
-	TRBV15	ATSRARAGNTIY
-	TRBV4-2	ASGSDRGKMEDTQY
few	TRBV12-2	ASRLGASEHYNEQF
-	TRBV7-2	ASTHPGRVASTDTQY
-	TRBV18	ASSPGTGEETQY
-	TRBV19	ASTETGRRARSGNTIY
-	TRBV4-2	ASSQVVQGGGYT
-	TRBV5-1	ASSLGVRGHEQY
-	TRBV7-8	ASSLVPGLDGYT
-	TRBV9	ASSAGQQSPLH
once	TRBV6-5	ASSYLRTTEAF
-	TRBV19	ASRGDSLRVNTEAF
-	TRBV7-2	ASSFLGQNTGELF
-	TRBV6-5	ASKRGISQETQY
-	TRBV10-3	AIRSKGLDSPLH
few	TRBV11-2	ASSLDGREGSYEQY
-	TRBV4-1	ASSQEGTGPYEQY
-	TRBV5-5	ASSLMATNTGELF
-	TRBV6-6	ASTPFDGAYGYT
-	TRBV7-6	ASSFTGTSDYEQY
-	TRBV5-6	ASSLGRGANTEAF
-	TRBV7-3	ASSLTPPGQGAVYEQY
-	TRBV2	ASRKGDPGELF
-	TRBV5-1	ASKDKTANTGELF
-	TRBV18	ASSPPVRGHEKLF
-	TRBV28	ASSTPKVGGPGTQY
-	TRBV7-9	ASSPRTGKRGYT
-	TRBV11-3	ASSLASEIYEQY
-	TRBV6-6	ASSPGTGFSADTQY
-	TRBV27	ASSLRGSGYT
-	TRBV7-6	ASSYHPWTGGTEAF